These T cell receptor beta chains were read from a single sample in a study of graft-versus-host responses after intestinal transplantation. The method was immunoSEQ multiplex PCR; TCRdb's version includes in-frame clones alone and lacks a portion of them. The sample yields 6,400 or so clones, 89% seen once. Material: PBMCs, obtained roughly 87 days after transplant. These receptors were collected from a human patient who received an intestinal transplant, so some T cells may come from the graft donor. Each CDR3 is given without its conserved first and last residue. Each record gives: V gene, CDR3 protein.

TRBV2 | ASSPAGRNEKLF
TRBV25-1 | ANRRSQMTYSNQPQH
TRBV5-1 | ASSFGGRGNTGELF
TRBV4-2 | ASSPNPRELF
TRBV2 | ASGKGGDTQY
TRBV10-1 | ASRWGAAGELF
TRBV21-1 | ASSRVGGCFTNTEAF
TRBV4-3 | ASSQDGMGAGELF
TRBV10-3 | AISESNGGNQPQH
TRBV5-1 | ASSLPKDSPQETQY
TRBV28 | ASGYRGSQVLH
TRBV6-1 | ASYAGTGLRPQH
TRBV29-1 | SVGTVATEAF
TRBV5-1 | ASSLPRVGNQETQY
TRBV5-8 | ASSFRGRLGIKSNTGELF
TRBV9 | ASSVTEVETQY
TRBV4-1 | ASSQGQGAEAF
TRBV15 | ATSREGRGTEAF
TRBV29-1 | SVVAEKRGISYNEQF
TRBV11-1 | ASSSTGKVRTGELF
TRBV7-3 | ASSPRGEFPYNEQF
TRBV5-1 | ASSQDLAYEQY
TRBV6-1 | ASSEAGVNEKLF
TRBV6-5 | ASGPGQEYEQY
TRBV6-5 | ASSGRGQPQH
TRBV7-9 | ASSFPRNQETQY
TRBV9 | ASSVDPGGGFYGYT
TRBV21-1 | ASSKGALLAGGRRETQY
TRBV6-5 | ASRAGGVVETQY
TRBV7-9 | ASSAPGPAYTEAF
TRBV7-2 | ASSLKANTEAF
TRBV7-2 | ASTPPPDRNTGELF
TRBV28 | ASCQREVNNEQF
TRBV29-1 | SVDPPDRVRGYT
TRBV7-2 | ASSLRHGSMNTEAF
TRBV11-2 | ASSLATRLAGETQY
TRBV4-2 | ASSPHGEGNQPQH
TRBV28 | ASSWLGGRETQY
TRBV7-9 | ASSSRARGVASNEQF
TRBV10-2 | ASREPGGTGQQETQY
TRBV2 | ASSPSPDTQY
TRBV14 | ASSQGSAATQY
TRBV7-3 | ASSLRTGGVGTDTQY
TRBV5-6 | ASGGQGANGYT
TRBV30 | AWSKGTGVDVLAKNIQY
TRBV5-4 | ASSYQDSEKLF
TRBV28 | ASSWAGETQY
TRBV5-6 | ASSPDRAWMNTEAF
TRBV6-1 | ASSRTGSKNQPQH
TRBV7-6 | ASSLSAAYEQY
TRBV19 | ASSTGQGLADTQY
TRBV6-1 | ATRDRDREAGELF
TRBV5-6 | ASSSTGAGELF
TRBV7-6 | ASSLATDSGLEAF
TRBV5-1 | ASSLKASETQY
TRBV30 | AGLFTGTANYNSPLH
TRBV27 | ASSLGTGTGANVLT
TRBV15 | ATSRKQGSNQPQH
TRBV11-2 | ASSPEMGLAGFETQY
TRBV7-9 | ASSHETDYGYT